These T cell receptor beta chains were read from a single sample in a study. MiXCR, applied by TCRdb to the RT-PCR reads, yields one record per CDR3 protein. Of fewer than 800,000 distinct CDR3 sequences listed, approximately 14% were seen once; the top ten hold roughly 3.9%. The sample taken for sequencing was memory CD4+ T cells from blood. The origin of the receptors is a female donor in good health, serving as a healthy control. CDR3s include the opening cysteine and the closing phenylalanine or tryptophan. The D gene is left open where the match is weak. Clone size appears in some rows only: once, few, many, or a class for an expanded clone.

v_call	j_call	d_call	clone_size	cdr3_aa	cdr3_nt
TRBV18	TRBJ1-6	NA	NA	CASSPGQVGSPLHF	TGTGCCAGCTCACCAGGGCAGGTTGGCTCACCCCTCCACTTT
TRBV6-2/TRBV6-3	TRBJ2-7	TRBD2	few	CASYSGRWSGEQYF	TGTGCCAGCTACTCCGGGAGGTGGTCGGGGGAGCAGTACTTC
TRBV20-1	TRBJ2-1	TRBD2	NA	CSASPSSGRYNEQFF	TGCAGTGCTAGTCCGTCCAGCGGGAGGTACAATGAGCAGTTCTTC
TRBV12-3/TRBV12-4	TRBJ2-2	NA	few	CASRLSVAGELFF	TGTGCCAGCAGACTCTCAGTTGCCGGGGAGCTGTTTTTT
TRBV24-1	TRBJ1-2	NA	many	CATSAGSSVGGYTF	TGTGCCACCAGTGCCGGATCGTCGGTGGGGGGCTACACCTTC
TRBV5-1	TRBJ2-7	NA	many	CASMRGTHHEQYF	TGCGCCAGCATGCGCGGGACCCATCACGAGCAGTACTTC
TRBV29-1	TRBJ2-1	TRBD2	few	CSVHFSGTSGYNEQFF	TGCAGCGTGCATTTTTCCGGGACTAGCGGATACAATGAGCAGTTCTTC
TRBV7-2	TRBJ2-7	NA	many	CASSLGPVYEQYF	TGTGCCAGCAGCTTAGGTCCCGTTTACGAGCAGTACTTC
TRBV6-5	TRBJ2-7	NA	NA	CASGKALGGGVGAYEQYF	TGTGCCAGCGGTAAGGCATTGGGCGGAGGAGTGGGAGCCTACGAGCAGTACTTC
TRBV24-1	TRBJ1-2	NA	many	CATSTADGVYGYTF	TGTGCCACCAGTACCGCGGACGGGGTCTATGGCTACACCTTC
TRBV7-2	TRBJ2-5	TRBD1	NA	CASSSQQGVGTQYF	TGTGCCAGCAGCTCTCAACAGGGGGTCGGGACCCAGTACTTC
TRBV7-2	TRBJ2-1	NA	many	CASSSRDTLGHEQFF	TGTGCCAGCAGCTCCCGGGACACCCTAGGCCATGAGCAGTTCTTC
TRBV28	TRBJ1-6	NA	NA	CASSTVGSNSPLHF	TGTGCCAGCAGTACCGTCGGCTCAAATTCACCCCTCCACTTT
TRBV14	TRBJ1-1	NA	NA	CASSDWGRGPTEAFF	TGTGCCAGCAGCGACTGGGGGCGCGGTCCCACTGAAGCTTTCTTT
TRBV29-1	TRBJ1-1	NA	many	CSVACEAFF	TGCAGCGTCGCTTGTGAAGCTTTCTTT
TRBV12-3/TRBV12-4	TRBJ1-5	TRBD1	few	CASSLGTGGRQPQHF	TGTGCCAGCAGTTTGGGAACAGGGGGGCGTCAGCCCCAGCATTTT
TRBV20-1	TRBJ2-2	NA	few	CSARRWDANTGELFF	TGCAGTGCCAGGAGATGGGACGCGAACACCGGGGAGCTGTTTTTT
TRBV27	TRBJ2-5	TRBD2	NA	CASNSIAGARETQYF	TGTGCCAGCAATTCAATAGCGGGGGCGCGGGAGACCCAGTACTTC
TRBV20-1	TRBJ2-1	TRBD2	NA	CSARVLTSGLNEQFF	TGCAGTGCTAGAGTCTTAACTAGCGGTCTAAATGAGCAGTTCTTC
TRBV27	TRBJ2-7	NA	many	CASSRTPSYEQYF	TGTGCCAGCAGCCGGACGCCTTCCTACGAGCAGTACTTC
TRBV5-4	TRBJ2-3	NA	many	CASSSTGLGTDTQYF	TGTGCCAGCAGTTCTACAGGGCTCGGCACAGATACGCAGTATTTT
TRBV5-6	TRBJ1-1	NA	few	CASSSRAGRGAAEAFF	TGTGCCAGCAGCTCTCGTGCGGGACGGGGCGCGGCTGAAGCTTTCTTT
TRBV7-2	TRBJ2-7	TRBD1	NA	CASSSRQGRGEQYF	TGTGCCAGCAGCTCCAGACAGGGTAGGGGCGAGCAGTACTTC
TRBV7-9	TRBJ1-4	NA	NA	CASSPRGSTNEKLFF	TGTGCCAGCAGCCCCCGCGGTTCAACTAATGAAAAACTGTTTTTT
TRBV6-1	TRBJ2-1	NA	few	CASSGTNPSYNEQFF	TGTGCCAGCAGTGGGACAAATCCTTCCTACAATGAGCAGTTCTTC
TRBV20-1	TRBJ1-1	NA	few	CSARSEGGTEAFF	TGCAGTGCTAGATCAGAGGGTGGAACTGAAGCTTTCTTT
TRBV29-1	TRBJ2-1	TRBD2	many	CSPGLADEQFF	TGCAGCCCGGGACTAGCAGACGAGCAGTTCTTC
TRBV9	TRBJ2-1	NA	few	CASSVDRRGNEQFF	TGTGCCAGCAGCGTAGATCGGAGGGGGAATGAGCAGTTCTTC
TRBV12-3/TRBV12-4	TRBJ1-5	NA	few	CASTPDGNNQPQHF	TGTGCCAGCACTCCCGACGGCAACAATCAGCCCCAGCATTTT
TRBV5-1	TRBJ2-3	TRBD1	many	CASSLTDREDTQYF	TGCGCCAGCAGTTTGACCGACAGGGAAGATACGCAGTATTTT
TRBV30	TRBJ2-1	NA	NA	CAWSVRLVGNEQFF	TGTGCCTGGAGTGTAAGATTAGTGGGGAATGAGCAGTTCTTC
TRBV20-1	TRBJ2-7	NA	few	CSARAWGSDYEQYF	TGCAGTGCTAGAGCTTGGGGCAGCGACTACGAGCAGTACTTC
TRBV7-2	TRBJ2-7	TRBD2	many	CASSQGLAATYEQYF	TGTGCCAGCAGCCAGGGACTAGCGGCTACCTACGAGCAGTACTTC
TRBV7-9	TRBJ2-4	NA	NA	CASSLGAIKNIQYF	TGTGCCAGCAGCTTAGGGGCTATCAAAAACATTCAGTACTTC
TRBV6-6	TRBJ1-4	NA	NA	CASSYGKGWDEKLFF	TGTGCCAGCAGTTACGGAAAGGGTTGGGATGAAAAACTGTTTTTT
TRBV7-7	TRBJ2-1	TRBD1	NA	CASSLESFSGQIFF	TGTGCTAGCAGCTTAGAAAGTTTTTCGGGACAGATCTTTTTC
TRBV7-2	TRBJ2-7	TRBD2	NA	CASSSRTSGGYEQYF	TGTGCCAGCAGCTCAAGGACTAGCGGAGGGTACGAGCAGTACTTC
TRBV5-6	TRBJ1-1	NA	NA	CASSLPQGMNTEAFF	TGTGCCAGCAGCTTACCCCAGGGGATGAACACTGAAGCTTTCTTT
TRBV12-3/TRBV12-4	TRBJ1-1	TRBD1	NA	CAALTGVGTEAFF	TGTGCCGCCCTGACAGGGGTGGGAACTGAAGCTTTCTTT
TRBV6-5	TRBJ2-1	TRBD2	many	CASSQGLAGGGRNEQFF	TGTGCCAGCAGTCAGGGACTAGCGGGAGGGGGTCGTAATGAGCAGTTCTTC
TRBV7-2	TRBJ2-5	TRBD2	NA	CASSLVSLAGANQETQYF	TGTGCCAGCAGCTTAGTGTCACTAGCGGGGGCCAATCAAGAGACCCAGTACTTC
TRBV19	TRBJ1-1	NA	NA	CASSMLQDEAFF	TGTGCCAGTAGTATGCTTCAGGATGAGGCTTTCTTT
TRBV27	TRBJ2-2	NA	few	CASSSKATNTGELFF	TGTGCCAGCAGTTCCAAGGCGACCAACACCGGGGAGCTGTTTTTT
TRBV10-3	TRBJ2-2	TRBD2	many	CAISGGTSGSTGELFF	TGTGCCATCAGTGGAGGGACTAGCGGGTCGACCGGGGAGCTGTTTTTT